This T cell receptor beta chain was found in a study of early T cells in non-severe SARS-CoV-2 infection. About the study: Unpaired chains resulted from sequencing bulk RNA of unsorted whole blood. Findings and caveats of the study: Anti-spike CD8 specificities were favored by VDJdb matching, whose results missed private and CD4 specificities.

The germline V and J ends were trimmed by 7 bases and 6 bases, with 10 bases remaining between them. CDR3 size: 12 residues. This clonotype was counted ten times or more. Antigen specificity is unknown. Individual cDNA molecules received unique molecular identifiers. TCRdb fed the 5' RACE reads into MiXCR, producing one record per CDR3 protein. The repertoire holds about 44,000 distinct CDR3 sequences, roughly 6.6% seen once, with about 20% in the top ten. The TCR comes from an adult who was a healthcare worker with PCR-confirmed SARS-CoV-2 infection or an uninfected control (not recorded which). This chain joins TRBV12-3 or TRBV12-4 and TRBJ2-1; perhaps TRBD1 as D (6 bases). Source: whole blood, taken at baseline. CDR3 sequence reads: CASILGGNEQFF. The CDR3 bases are TGTGCCAGCATTCTAGGGGGCAATGAGCAGTTCTTC.